The subject of this entry is one TCR beta chain. In the authors' methods: From reference gene primer amplification, estimates of nucleated cell counts were derived. This table comes from immunoSEQ multiplex PCR, and its TCRdb copy is limited to in-frame clones, with some not included. The DNA was the basis for D and trimming; V, J and clone size are from that table. The sample yields around 60,000 clones, approximately 86% seen once. This entry is derived from a study of blood T cell repertoires in COVID-19. Study information: Acute and convalescent COVID-19 samples came from the United States, Italy and Spain.

The CDR3 has 16 amino acids. V lost 5 bases to trimming and J lost 5 bases; unmatched junction nucleotides: 14. Germline values: CDR1 SGHAT, CDR2 FQNNGV. This receptor was obtained from a man in his forties with acute or convalescent COVID-19. Sequenced input: peripheral blood. V usage is TRBV11-2 and J usage is TRBJ2-7, with 8 bases that match TRBD2. CDR3 sequence reads: CASSQRLGGGLDEQYF. CDR3 nucleotides: TGTGCCAGCAGCCAAAGACTGGGCGGGGGGCTAGACGAGCAGTACTTC.